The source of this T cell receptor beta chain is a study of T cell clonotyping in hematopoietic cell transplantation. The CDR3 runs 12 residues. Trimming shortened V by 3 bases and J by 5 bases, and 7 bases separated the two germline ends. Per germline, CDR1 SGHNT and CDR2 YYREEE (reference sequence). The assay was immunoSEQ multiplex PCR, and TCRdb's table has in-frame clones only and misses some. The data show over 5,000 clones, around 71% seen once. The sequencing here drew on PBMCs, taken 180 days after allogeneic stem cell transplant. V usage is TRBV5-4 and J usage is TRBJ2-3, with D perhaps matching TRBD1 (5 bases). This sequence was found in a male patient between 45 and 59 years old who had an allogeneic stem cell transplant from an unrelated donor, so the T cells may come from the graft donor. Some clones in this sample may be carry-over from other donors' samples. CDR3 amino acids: CASSSREDTQYF. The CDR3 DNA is TGTGCCAGCAGCTCCAGGGAAGATACGCAGTATTTT.